This TCR beta chain emerged from a study of naive and memory T cell subsets. Overall study findings and caveats: A few larger clonotypes appeared in naive repertoires, especially CD8, possibly memory cells re-expressing CD45RA. From naive to CM, EM and EMRA, diversity decreased and Gini increased.

After CD4 positive bead selection, the CD4-negative fraction gave CD8 T cells. Two oligonucleotides, mixed equimolar, formed the beta constant-region primer covering TRBC1 and TRBC2. The ligated cDNA underwent four PCR rounds using SP2 and nested alpha and beta constant-region primers. MiXCR, applied by TCRdb to the UMI-ligation and nested PCR reads, yields one record per CDR3 protein. The profile shows around 83,000 distinct CDR3 sequences, roughly 10% of them singletons. This clonotype was seen once. The antigen remains undetermined. V lost 0 bases to trimming and J lost 7 bases, with 12 bases between them. The CDR3 spans 14 residues. Germline lookup yields CDR1 ENHRY and CDR2 SYGVKD.

This chain uses TRBV10-3 with TRBJ1-1; a possible D gene is TRBD1 (5 bases). The sequenced sample consisted of naive CD4+ T cells from blood. This receptor was taken from a human donor in good health. In DNA, the CDR3 is TGTGCCATCAGTGAGTCCCCCAGGGTCGGTGAAGCTTTCTTT. Amino acid sequence: CAISESPRVGEAFF.